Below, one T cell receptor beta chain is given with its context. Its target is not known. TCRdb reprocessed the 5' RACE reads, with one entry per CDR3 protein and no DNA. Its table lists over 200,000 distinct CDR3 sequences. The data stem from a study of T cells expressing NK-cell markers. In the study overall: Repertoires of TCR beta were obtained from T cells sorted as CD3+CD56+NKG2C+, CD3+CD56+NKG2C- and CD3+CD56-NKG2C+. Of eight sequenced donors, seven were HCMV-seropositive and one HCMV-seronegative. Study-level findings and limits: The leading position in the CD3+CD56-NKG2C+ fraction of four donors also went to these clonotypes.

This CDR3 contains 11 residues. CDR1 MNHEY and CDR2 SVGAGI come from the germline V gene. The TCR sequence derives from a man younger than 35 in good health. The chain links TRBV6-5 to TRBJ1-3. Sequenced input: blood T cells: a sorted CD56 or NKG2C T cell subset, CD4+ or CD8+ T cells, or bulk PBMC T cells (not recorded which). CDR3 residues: CASLRGNTIYF.